Listed below are T cell receptor beta chains from one sample, sequenced in a study of CD8 T cells in Susac syndrome. TCRdb re-called the immunoSEQ multiplex PCR reads with MiXCR, one entry per CDR3 protein. This sample has approximately 74,000 distinct CDR3 sequences; around 94% occur once, and the top ten carry around 0.94%. The sequenced sample consisted of CD8+ T cells from PBMCs. These TCRs come from a human donor with Susac syndrome. CDR3s leave out the opening cysteine and the closing phenylalanine or tryptophan. D genes are given only for firm matches. The listing skips clone size in some rows; elsewhere it reads once, few, many or a size class.

v_call	clone_size	d_call	j_call	cdr3_aa
TRBV5-4	-	TRBD1	TRBJ2-5	ASSLHRGETQY
TRBV9	-	TRBD2	TRBJ2-5	ASSPSGRMGETQY
TRBV7-9	-	TRBD2	TRBJ2-1	ASRVSGSYNEQF
TRBV5-4	-	-	TRBJ1-1	AIEAADLNTEAF
TRBV5-1	-	-	TRBJ2-5	ASSPRIQGLKETQY
TRBV7-8	-	-	TRBJ1-1	ASSSGTGWNTEAF
TRBV12-3/TRBV12-4	-	TRBD2	TRBJ2-5	ASSSGTSGYQETQY
TRBV13	once	TRBD2	TRBJ2-7	ASSLGEEASGTYEQY
TRBV7-9	once	TRBD2	TRBJ2-1	ASSSRGGPYNEQF
TRBV5-6	-	TRBD1	TRBJ2-7	ASSSLGAGGRNEQY
TRBV5-6	-	-	TRBJ2-7	ASSLLYQGDNHYEQY
TRBV7-2	-	TRBD2	TRBJ2-5	ASSFRTSGGPPWKTQY
TRBV7-6	-	-	TRBJ2-1	ASSPLIPEQF
TRBV20-1	-	TRBD2	TRBJ2-1	SARALAEDNEQF
TRBV9	-	TRBD1	TRBJ1-1	ASSVDGTGDAF
TRBV5-4	-	-	TRBJ1-1	ASSFFGGSTEAF
TRBV29-1	-	TRBD2	TRBJ2-5	SVEEREGAQY
TRBV9	-	TRBD1	TRBJ1-1	ASSPTGRNTEAF
TRBV7-9	-	-	TRBJ1-2	ASSLSRRLANYGYT
TRBV10-3	-	-	TRBJ2-7	AISEGQIYEQY
TRBV12-3/TRBV12-4	-	TRBD1	TRBJ2-2	ASSEVSGTDTGELF